Listed below are T cell receptor beta chains from one sample, sequenced in a study of T cells expressing NK-cell markers. TCRdb derives one entry per CDR3 protein from the 5' RACE reads, leaving out DNA. This sample's table has around 550,000 distinct CDR3 sequences. Specimen: blood T cells: a sorted CD56 or NKG2C T cell subset, CD4+ or CD8+ T cells, or bulk PBMC T cells (not recorded which). These receptors originate from a man aged 18 to 35 in good health. Each CDR3 is given with its conserved first and last residue.

>TRBV6-2/TRBV6-3|14|TRBJ1-4
CASSLTGVGEKLFF
>TRBV14|16|TRBJ2-7
CASSQDGVESSYEQYF
>TRBV29-1|13|TRBJ1-1
CSARGMSNTEAFF
>TRBV12-3/TRBV12-4|13|TRBJ2-1
CASSFFTGPEQFF
>TRBV10-3|15|TRBJ1-1
CAISESQGKGTEAFF
>TRBV7-9|14|TRBJ2-2
CASSFRDMGWELFF
>TRBV7-8|14|TRBJ2-1
CASSFRVPYNEQFF
>TRBV20-1|15|TRBJ2-1
CSATRAGSSYNEQFF
>TRBV11-3|17|TRBJ2-1
CASSPGGWDRAYNEQFF
>TRBV29-1|12|TRBJ2-7
CSADKGRGEQYF
>TRBV7-9|13|TRBJ2-7
CASSPGQPYEQYF
>TRBV7-8|15|TRBJ1-4
CASSRGAAGEEKLFF
>TRBV12-3/TRBV12-4|16|TRBJ1-4
CASSLGQGGITEKLFF
>TRBV3-1|13|TRBJ2-3
CASSQEGMNTQYF
>TRBV28|14|TRBJ2-4
CASKAGELLDIQYF
>TRBV14|16|TRBJ2-1
CASSPGRPSSYNEQFF
>TRBV28|14|TRBJ2-7
CASSSPGQVNEQYF
>TRBV28|15|TRBJ2-7
CASSFPPTRGYEQYF
>TRBV4-2|14|TRBJ2-1
CASSQEGFSNEQFF
>TRBV7-4|15|TRBJ2-7
CASSLLAGAVYEQYF
>TRBV4-2|17|TRBJ2-1
CASSPDIGSGRNNEQFF
>TRBV24-1|12|TRBJ1-2
CATSDSTSGYTF
>TRBV7-3|16|TRBJ2-3
CASSLTGGGTTDTQYF
>TRBV12-3/TRBV12-4|17|TRBJ1-3
CASSLLGYRADGNTIYF
>TRBV7-8|12|TRBJ1-2
CASSLGPYGYTF
>TRBV12-3/TRBV12-4|14|TRBJ1-5
CASALGQGNQPQHF
>TRBV24-1|14|TRBJ2-1
CATSDLTNYNEQFF
>TRBV28|15|TRBJ2-5
CASWGVAGGQETQYF
>TRBV20-1|16|TRBJ2-5
CSARDRYQAGEETQYF
>TRBV11-2|14|TRBJ1-2
CASSLAGQGPVPTF
>TRBV4-3|17|TRBJ2-1
CASSQEAATLSYNEQFF
>TRBV30|14|TRBJ2-7
CAWSLGTSLDEQYF
>TRBV7-2|16|TRBJ2-5
CASSSYSTGAGETQYF
>TRBV7-8|15|TRBJ2-1
CASSFRLVFRGEQFF
>TRBV12-3/TRBV12-4|21|TRBJ2-6
CASSSTSGARRSTTGANVLTF
>TRBV7-8|18|TRBJ2-2
CASSTNNPVRANTGELFF
>TRBV24-1|13|TRBJ1-1
CATSGGMNTEAFF
>TRBV5-1|12|TRBJ2-7
CASSLVAWEQYF
>TRBV5-5|14|TRBJ1-1
CASSFSDTRGEAFF
>TRBV19|16|TRBJ1-5
CASSIDRDYSNQPQHF
>TRBV4-3|19|TRBJ2-6
CASSQDPLAGVSGANVLTF
>TRBV11-2|17|TRBJ2-1
CASSSSVLAGVHNEQFF
>TRBV12-3/TRBV12-4|13|TRBJ2-5
CASRTASRETQYF
>TRBV5-6|16|TRBJ2-3
CASRRAGAGRTDTQYF
>TRBV10-3|16|TRBJ1-1
CAISANGQGSYTEAFF
>TRBV5-1|14|TRBJ2-1
CASRNQRGYNEQFF
>TRBV27|14|TRBJ1-5
CASSSLFGVQPQHF
>TRBV3-1|12|TRBJ2-1
CASSQGLGSQFF
>TRBV25-1|15|TRBJ2-3
CASSEEALRLSPQYF